This T cell receptor (beta chain) came from a study of blood T cells in healthy people across ages. Whole-study results and caveats: Comparison with aged donors showed that long-lived donors had more naive CD4+ cells and higher diversity.

Turning to this clonotype: Antigen: not known.

Together with a sample-barcoded 5' primer, a J-beta primer mix was included in a second PCR lasting about 7 to 12 cycles. Every molecule of cDNA carried a tag from a template-switch adaptor with 12 random nucleotides. One entry per CDR3 protein, called by TCRdb with MiXCR from the 5' RACE reads. The table has around 990,000 distinct CDR3 sequences, 20% to 25% seen once. V dropped 5 bases and J dropped 6 bases, with 6 bases sitting between them. The CDR3 totals 11 residues. In germline, CDR1 is LGHDT, CDR2 YNNKEL (reference sequence). This sample also belongs to another study, concerning T cells of mothers and their children. That source notes: The TCR beta CDR3 read count exceeded 8.5 million for each mother and was 2.5 million to 3 million for each child.

Sequencing used blood. This clonotype was obtained from a girl aged 2 to 9 in good health. V is TRBV3-1 and J is TRBJ2-3, with D unclear. The CDR3 spells CASSKGDTQYF. Written as DNA, the CDR3 is TGTGCCAGCAGCAAAGGGGATACGCAGTATTTT.